Following are 22 T cell receptor beta chains from one sample sequenced in a study of shared clonotypes between healthy human individuals. The table came from immunoSEQ multiplex PCR; TCRdb's copy has only in-frame clones and leaves some out. This table has around 83,000 clones, about 61% appearing once. Sequences were obtained from memory CD8+ T cells sorted from blood. The subset denotes: CD45RO+ cells pooled with CCR7-negative TemRA cells. The receptor source for this set is a man in his thirties or forties in good health.

Written as DNA, the CDR3 is TGCGCCAGCAGCTTCCAGGGGCCCGCCTATGGCTACACCTTC. This sequence encodes CASSFQGPAYGYTF. The V and J genes are TRBV5-1 and TRBJ1-2; weak D call: TRBD1 (6 bases). The CDR3 contains 14 residues. Germline CDR1 is SGHRS and CDR2 is YFSETQ. Deletions cut 2 bases from V and 4 bases from J, with 12 bases between.

The chain links TRBV2 to TRBJ2-5; TRBD2 might be the D (5 bases). The CDR3 has 12 amino acids. Germline CDR1 is SNHLY and CDR2 is FYNNEI. V was trimmed by 8 bases and J by 5 bases, leaving 12 bases between them. The CDR3 spells CASGEIGETQYF. CDR3 sequence (DNA): TGTGCCAGCGGGGAGATCGGGGAGACCCAGTACTTC.

V and J are TRBV25-1 and TRBJ2-1; TRBD1 matches 8 bases. The CDR3 length is 15 residues. V was clipped by 4 bases and J by 2 bases; unmatched bases: 4. Germline V gives CDR1 MGHDK, CDR2 SYGVNS. This chain's CDR3 is CASSVRTGTYNEQFF. The DNA of the CDR3 is TGTGCCAGCAGTGTAAGGACAGGGACCTACAATGAGCAGTTCTTC.

This chain links TRBV4-1 with TRBJ2-6, with no clear D. Germline V CDR1 and CDR2: MGHRA, YSYEKL. Trimming shortened V by 4 bases and J by 2 bases, and 6 bases separated the two germline ends. The CDR3 is 14 residues long. The CDR3 nucleotides read TGCGCCAGCAGCCCTGGGGCTGGGGCCAACGTCCTGACTTTC. It yields the protein CASSPGAGANVLTF.

The sample holds a few counts of this clone. The J gene is TRBJ2-5, the V gene TRBV5-4; D is perhaps TRBD1 or TRBD2 (5 bases each). The germline V and J ends were trimmed by 1 base and 4 bases, with 17 bases remaining between them. This CDR3 comprises 16 residues. Germline lookup yields CDR1 SGHNT and CDR2 YYREEE (reference sequence). In DNA form, the CDR3 reads TGTGCCAGCAGCTTGCCCGGGACGCCGGGGTTAGAGACCCAGTACTTC. This sequence encodes CASSLPGTPGLETQYF.

In its sample, this clone was seen once. The genes are TRBV12-5 and TRBJ2-1, with TRBD2 matching over 9 bases. The CDR3 totals 16 residues. V shed 7 bases, J shed 7 bases, and the junction held 14 bases outside the gene matches. The germline CDR1 and CDR2 sequences are LGHNT and FRNRAP. The CDR3 sequence: CASALEGVAGENEQFF. CDR3 DNA: TGTGCTAGTGCCTTGGAGGGGGTAGCGGGAGAGAATGAGCAGTTCTTC.

CDR3 in amino acids: CASRSDSAYGYTF. CDR3 DNA sequence: TGTGCCAGCAGGTCGGACAGTGCATATGGCTACACCTTC. V is TRBV27 and J is TRBJ1-2, with D tentatively TRBD1 (6 bases). Trimming removed 6 bases from V and 5 bases from J, with 13 bases in between. This CDR3 has 13 residues. CDR1 and CDR2 (germline): MNHEY, SMNVEV (reference sequence).

In DNA, the CDR3 is TGTGCCAGCAGCTTAGGAGGGACTGACAGCTCTGGGGCCAACGTCCTGACTTTC. Amino acids: CASSLGGTDSSGANVLTF. The chain recombines TRBV7-2 with TRBJ2-6; the D gene is possibly TRBD2 (6 bases). The CDR3 consists of 18 residues. CDR1 is SGHTA, CDR2 FQGNSA, per germline. Trimming took 1 base from V and 0 from J, leaving 13 bases between them.

The sample holds one count of this clone. The chain links TRBV13 to TRBJ1-1; maybe TRBD1 (5 bases). The CDR3 has 15 amino acids. V was pared by 2 bases and J by 0 bases, with 10 bases between. Looked up from germline, CDR1 is PRHDT and CDR2 is FYEKMQ (reference sequence). The DNA for the CDR3 is TGTGCCAGCAGCTTATGGCAGGGCATGAACACTGAAGCTTTCTTT. Protein: CASSLWQGMNTEAFF.

The rearrangement joins TRBV11-2 to TRBJ2-3, with D maybe TRBD2 (5 bases). CDR3 length: 15 residues. The V end lost 4 bases, the J end lost 2 bases, and 13 bases lay between the germline ends. Germline CDR1 reads SGHAT; CDR2 reads FQNNGV. The CDR3 coding sequence is TGTGCCAGCAGCTCGACGAGGGTCTACACAGATACGCAGTATTTT. It yields the protein CASSSTRVYTDTQYF.

This clone was counted a few times. This chain joins TRBV7-8 and TRBJ2-1; D tentatively fits TRBD1 or TRBD2 (6 bases each). The CDR3 contains 16 residues. Per germline, CDR1 SGHVS and CDR2 FQNEAQ. V dropped 2 bases and J dropped 5 bases, with 16 bases sitting between them. The CDR3 loop reads CASSLWAGGVDNEQFF. CDR3 in DNA: TGTGCCAGCAGCTTATGGGCCGGGGGCGTAGACAATGAGCAGTTCTTC.

This clone showed up just a few times. This chain joins TRBV7-2 and TRBJ2-5; TRBD1 matches 9 bases. Germline loops: CDR1 SGHTA, CDR2 FQGNSA. The CDR3 length is 15 residues. V dropped 2 bases and J dropped 3; count of bases not matched to a gene: 4. The chain's CDR3 is CASSLTTGGKETQYF. CDR3 nucleotide sequence: TGTGCCAGCAGCTTAACGACAGGGGGGAAAGAGACCCAGTACTTC.

J is TRBJ2-7 and V is TRBV5-8; 9 bases map to TRBD2. The V and J ends lost 3 bases and 3 bases, in that order; junction bases with no gene match: 10. The germline CDR1 and CDR2 sequences are SGHTS and YDEGEE. The CDR3 extends over 16 amino acids. Written as DNA, the CDR3 is TGTGCCAGCAGCTCCTTATATAGCGGGAGAGTCTACGAGCAGTACTTC. This codes for CASSSLYSGRVYEQYF. Full variable domain (remainder filled in from reference TRBV5-8 and TRBJ2-7): EAGVTQSPTHLIKTRGQQATLRCSPISGHTSVYWYQQALGLGLQFLLWYDEGEERNRGNFPPRFSGRQFPNYSSELNVNALELEDSALYLCASSSLYSGRVYEQYFGPGTRLTVT.

A remark on this clone: This likely reflects a read error, since a far larger clone is one base away. At the DNA level, this CDR3 is encoded by other sequences in the same sample as well. This chain uses TRBV15 with TRBJ1-1, with 7 bases matching TRBD1. The CDR3 consists of 14 residues. Per the germline V gene, CDR1 is LNHNV and CDR2 is YYDKDF (reference sequence). CDR3 nucleotides: TGTGCCACCAGCGGAAAACAGGGGAGGACTGAAGCATTCTTT. Residues: CATSGKQGRTEAFF.

This clone has more than one count but fewer than ten. This chain connects TRBV9 to TRBJ2-3, with D possibly being TRBD2 (5 bases). Trimming took off 1 base at V and 1 base at J, with 10 bases between the two ends. Germline CDR1 reads SGDLS; CDR2 reads YYNGEE. CDR3 length equals 15 residues. The CDR3: CASSVMGEGTDTQYF. The CDR3 DNA follows: TGTGCCAGCAGCGTAATGGGAGAAGGCACAGATACGCAGTATTTT.

For this clone: A single base separates this from a much larger clone, so it may be a read error. This chain connects TRBV7-2 to TRBJ2-3; 8 nucleotides agree with TRBD2. With V trimmed by 7 bases and J by 1 base, 7 bases remained unmatched. The CDR3 loop spans 15 amino acids. Per the germline V gene, CDR1 is SGHTA and CDR2 is FQGNSA. CDR3 loop: CASNFDSGGTDTQYF. In DNA, the CDR3 is TGTGCCAGCAACTTTGATAGCGGGGGCACAGATACGCAGTATTTT.

The chain has TRBV7-9 and TRBJ1-1; D unclear. The CDR3 loop spans 14 amino acids. V was cut by 4 bases and J by 0 bases, with 9 bases left in between. The germline CDR1 and CDR2 sequences are SEHNR and FQNEAQ (reference sequence). CDR3 sequence (DNA): TGTGCCAGCAGCTCCTTGGACTTGAACACTGAAGCTTTCTTT. As protein: CASSSLDLNTEAFF.

The genes are TRBV7-9 and TRBJ2-5; maybe TRBD2 (5 bases). CDR3 length: 15 amino acids. V lost 3 bases to trimming and J lost 1 base, with 12 bases between them. Germline values: CDR1 SEHNR, CDR2 FQNEAQ (reference sequence). CDR3 nucleotide sequence: TGTGCCAGCAGCTTTCCTAGCTCGGGCCAAGAGACCCAGTACTTC. Translated, it gives CASSFPSSGQETQYF.

The chain has TRBV6-4 and TRBJ2-3, with 14 bases identical to TRBD2. Per the germline V gene, CDR1 is MRHNA and CDR2 is SNTAGT. V trimming: 5 bases; J trimming: 4 bases; junction bases outside the gene matches: 2. The CDR3 spans 15 residues. The CDR3 region has the DNA TGTGCCAGCAGTTCGACTAGCGGGAGGGCAGATACGCAGTATTTT. The encoded protein is CASSSTSGRADTQYF.

This sequence joins TRBV10-1 and TRBJ2-3; D ambiguous. The length of the CDR3 is 13 residues. Germline lookup yields CDR1 WNHNN and CDR2 SYGVQD (reference sequence). With 7 bases removed from V and 1 base from J, the gap between germline ends came to 9 bases. The CDR3 region is CASTGSGTDTQYF. DNA of the CDR3: TGCGCCAGCACCGGTTCCGGCACAGATACGCAGTATTTT.

This clone was observed many times. V usage is TRBV7-9 and J usage is TRBJ2-5, with 13 positions matching TRBD2. CDR3 length: 16 amino acids. The germline V gene has CDR1 SEHNR and CDR2 FQNEAQ (reference sequence). The V gene end was trimmed by 5 bases and the J gene end by 3 bases; junction bases not matched to a gene: 6. CDR3 coding DNA: TGTGCCAGCAGCCCCGGACTAGCGGGAGAGGAAGAGACCCAGTACTTC. The encoded protein is CASSPGLAGEEETQYF. The full variable domain, rest sourced from reference TRBV7-9 and TRBJ2-5, is DTGVSQNPRHKITKRGQNVTFRCDPISEHNRLYWYRQTLGQGPEFLTYFQNEAQLEKSRLLSDRFSAERPKGSFSTLEIQRTEQGDSAMYLCASSPGLAGEEETQYFGPGTRLLVL.

This clone has only a few counts. The V gene is TRBV6-1, the J gene TRBJ2-5, with D perhaps TRBD1 or TRBD2 (5 bases each). Germline V CDR1 and CDR2: MNHNS, SASEGT. V was cut by 7 bases and J by 1 base, with 16 bases left in between. This CDR3 comprises 15 residues. The CDR3: CASIRTATAQETQYF. DNA of the CDR3: TGTGCCAGCATTAGGACTGCGACAGCCCAAGAGACCCAGTACTTC.